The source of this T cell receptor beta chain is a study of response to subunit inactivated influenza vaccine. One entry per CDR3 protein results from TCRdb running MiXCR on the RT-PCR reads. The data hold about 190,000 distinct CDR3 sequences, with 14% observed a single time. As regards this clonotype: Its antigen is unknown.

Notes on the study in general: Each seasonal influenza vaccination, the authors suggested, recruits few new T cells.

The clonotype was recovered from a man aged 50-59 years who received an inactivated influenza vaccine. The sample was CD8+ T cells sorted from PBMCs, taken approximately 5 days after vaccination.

The CDR3 is CASSEWGSSNTEAFF. The CDR3 region has the DNA TGTGCCAGCAGTGAATGGGGCAGCAGCAACACTGAAGCTTTCTTT. This sequence joins TRBV25-1 and TRBJ1-1, with D tentatively TRBD1 (5 bases). Germline loops: CDR1 MGHDK, CDR2 SYGVNS. CDR3 size: 15 residues. Trimming pared 1 base from V and 2 bases from J, leaving 11 bases between.